This is a list of T cell receptor beta chains from one sample in a study of cytomegalovirus exposure and HLA in healthy donors. Profiling relied on immunoSEQ multiplex PCR, and the TCRdb table lists in-frame clones only, not all of them. In all, the sample yields roughly 190,000 clones. The sequencing input was PBMCs. All receptors derive from a man under 40 in good health and CMV-seronegative. Both conserved end residues are part of each CDR3.

V | CDR3
TRBV6-6 | CASRTPQEYYGYTF
TRBV30 | CAWSVQDLTGELFF
TRBV10-3 | CAISESGANYGYTF
TRBV30 | CAWGPQRWAEAFF
TRBV28 | CASSSTTGKGSRREAFF
TRBV7-8 | CASSLSGTGYPQHF
TRBV5-4 | CASSLEGGRDQPQHF
TRBV9 | CASSPSLADYNEQFF
TRBV19 | CASSFLAGGHEQFF
TRBV9 | CASSVTSGGEREQYF
TRBV5-8 | CASSLFAGANTEAFF
TRBV12-5 | CASGTGLAGEETQYF
TRBV13 | CASSPLQGGHSPLHF
TRBV27 | CASSLSGRGGTEAFF
TRBV6-5 | CASSKPGQSTYEQYF
TRBV10-3 | CAISDRPVSNQPQHF
TRBV12-2 | CASRLPAGAPHGYTF
TRBV27 | CASRSARGTEAFF
TRBV7-9 | CATGVELEETQYF
TRBV19 | CASSIGGGRSNQPQHF